This T cell receptor (beta chain) was sequenced in a study of T-cell reconstitution after alpha-beta-depleted transplantation in children. Study outcomes and limitations: After one year, T-cell counts and TCRbeta diversity mostly came from new T cells. TCRbeta diversity was high at day 60 in some patients (a result of surviving recipient T cells and thymic progenitors). Several hundred graft clones that had expanded were reportedly the source of alpha-beta T cells about two months after transplant.

It was with unique molecular identifiers that the TCRbeta library was prepared. TCRdb used MiXCR to reprocess the PCR reads, holding one entry per CDR3 protein. The sample lists hundreds of thousands of distinct CDR3 sequences; around 13% were seen once. As concerns this clonotype: Its antigen is as yet unknown.

The CDR3 runs to 13 residues. The germline CDR1 and CDR2 sequences are DFQATT and SNEGSKA (reference sequence). Deletions cut 6 bases from V and 6 bases from J, with 14 bases between. V and J are TRBV20-1 and TRBJ2-2; D perhaps matches TRBD1 (7 bases). The TCR comes from a male patient aged 10 to 17 who had a stem cell transplant for acute myeloid leukemia, so the T cells may come from the graft donor. The starting material was PBMCs, mostly from graft donor cells, obtained 360 days after TCRalphabeta/CD19-depleted stem cell transplant. The CDR3 DNA follows: TGCAGTGCGGTTGGAGGGGGCCCCGGGGAGCTGTTTTTT. Protein product: CSAVGGGPGELFF.